Detailed here is one T cell receptor beta chain. Its matching antigen is unknown. The sample is drawn from a study of T-cell memory formation after mild COVID-19. Overall study findings and caveats: In pre-infection memory, a portion of responding clones appeared, which suggested that cross-reactive memory joined. Researchers report contracting CD4+ clones mostly in CM and EM, with CD8+ clones in EMRA. Contracting clones from day 15 to 85 showed balanced CD4/CD8; later expanders favored CD4+.

Germline CDR1 reads MGHRA; CDR2 reads YSYEKL. Trimming took off 2 bases at V and 5 bases at J, with 21 bases between the two ends. This CDR3 region has 18 residues. From the 5' RACE reads, TCRdb called clonotypes with MiXCR, one entry per CDR3 protein. The table records approximately 340,000 distinct CDR3 sequences, 10% to 15% of them present only once. The sequence was collected from a man aged 18 to 35 who had mild COVID-19 (a few samples of this study predate the infection). Cell type and time point are not known. The sequencing input was PBMCs or a T cell subset sorted from them (not recorded which). This sequence joins TRBV4-1 and TRBJ2-2; D is perhaps TRBD1 or TRBD2 (6 bases each). The CDR3, as DNA: TGCGCCAGCAGCCAACGGGGGCTAACAGGGCAGGTAACCGGGGAGCTGTTTTTT. Its protein is CASSQRGLTGQVTGELFF.